Following are 16 T cell receptor beta chains from one sample sequenced in a study of long-term antiretroviral therapy in people with HIV. With survey level as its setting, the immunoSEQ assay was v3.0. Using immunoSEQ multiplex PCR, the repertoire was profiled, and TCRdb retains in-frame clones only, with some absent. The table includes 30,000 to 40,000 clones, around 79% detected once. Sequences were derived from unsorted PBMCs, sampled 1.9 years after starting antiretroviral therapy. The receptors shown here come from a man between 18 and 35 years old with HIV.

This clone was seen a single time. The CDR3 loop is CASSEYQGTLSYNEQFF. The CDR3 bases are TGTGCCAGCAGTGAATATCAGGGGACCCTCTCCTACAATGAGCAGTTCTTC. The V and J genes are TRBV25-1 and TRBJ2-1, with D perhaps TRBD1 (6 bases). The CDR3 runs to 17 residues. V lost 0 bases and J lost 0, with 12 bases in between. The germline V gene encodes CDR1 MGHDK and CDR2 SYGVNS. Based on the CDR3 plus reference TRBV25-1 and TRBJ2-1, the full variable domain is EADIYQTPRYLVIGTGKKITLECSQTMGHDKMYWYQQDPGMELHLIHYSYGVNSTEKGDLSSESTVSRIRTEHFPLTLESARPSHTSQYLCASSEYQGTLSYNEQFFGPGTRLTVL.

The chain couples TRBV19 to TRBJ2-5, with D uncertain. V was trimmed by 4 bases and J by 1 base, leaving 22 bases between them. The CDR3 loop spans 18 amino acids. The germline gives CDR1 LNHDA, CDR2 SQIVND (reference sequence). The CDR3 DNA is TGTGCCAGTAGTAAACTAACTTCTTCGGAACCTTTCCAAGAGACCCAGTACTTC. This sequence encodes CASSKLTSSEPFQETQYF.

The chain uses TRBV18 and TRBJ2-3, with D unclear. Germline V gene lookup returns CDR1 KGHSH and CDR2 LQKENI. The CDR3 consists of 15 residues. The germline V and J ends were trimmed by 3 bases and 0 bases, with 10 bases remaining between them. In nucleotides, the CDR3 is TGTGCCAGCTCACCGACATTAGCTAGCACAGATACGCAGTATTTT. This sequence encodes CASSPTLASTDTQYF. The full variable domain, in which reference TRBV18 and TRBJ2-3 provide the parts outside the CDR3, is NAGVMQNPRHLVRRRGQEARLRCSPMKGHSHVYWYRQLPEEGLKFMVYLQKENIIDESGMPKERFSAEFPKEGPSILRIQQVVRGDSAAYFCASSPTLASTDTQYFGPGTRLTVL.

This chain links TRBV15 with TRBJ2-5, with 7 bases fitting TRBD2. Germline V CDR1 and CDR2: LNHNV, YYDKDF (reference sequence). V lost 1 base to trimming and J lost 3 bases; unmatched junction nucleotides: 8. The CDR3 contains 16 residues. The DNA of the CDR3 is TGTGCCACCAGCAGAGTAGCCCTAGCGGCTGAAGAGACCCAGTACTTC. It is translated as CATSRVALAAEETQYF.

V and J are TRBV2 and TRBJ1-5; maybe TRBD1 (5 bases). Germline V CDR1 and CDR2: SNHLY, FYNNEI. V lost 8 bases to trimming and J lost 4 bases, with 12 bases between them. This CDR3 is 13 amino acids long. This chain's CDR3 is CASGTRVNQPQHF. The CDR3 nucleotides are TGTGCCAGCGGGACGAGGGTTAATCAGCCCCAGCATTTT.

The J gene is TRBJ2-1, the V gene TRBV7-9; D gene unclear. Between the trimmed V and J ends, which lost 2 bases and 8 bases, there was a span of 7 bases. This CDR3 region has 12 residues. Germline CDR1 is SEHNR and CDR2 is FQNEAQ (reference sequence). This CDR3 is CASSLTRYEQFF. The CDR3 nucleotides read TGTGCCAGCAGCTTAACGAGGTATGAGCAGTTCTTC. Variable domain in full (rest from reference TRBV7-9 and TRBJ2-1): DTGVSQNPRHKITKRGQNVTFRCDPISEHNRLYWYRQTLGQGPEFLTYFQNEAQLEKSRLLSDRFSAERPKGSFSTLEIQRTEQGDSAMYLCASSLTRYEQFFGPGTRLTVL.

The chain combines TRBV5-1 with TRBJ2-2, with D maybe TRBD1 (5 bases). Between the trimmed V and J ends, which lost 1 base and 5 bases, there was a span of 9 bases. The CDR3 length is 14 residues. From germline, CDR1 is SGHRS and CDR2 YFSETQ. The CDR3 protein is CASSLTGETGELFF. CDR3 coding DNA: TGCGCCAGCAGCTTGACAGGTGAAACCGGGGAGCTGTTTTTT.

The V gene is TRBV10-1, the J gene TRBJ1-3, with D possibly TRBD1 on 6 matching bases. The V gene's germline CDR1 is WNHNN and CDR2 SYGVQD (reference sequence). CDR3 size: 15 residues. V was clipped by 4 bases and J by 3 bases, with 13 bases between them. CDR3 residues: CASSGSGDLGNTIYF. CDR3 DNA sequence: TGCGCCAGCAGTGGGTCAGGGGACCTTGGAAACACCATATATTTT.

The J gene is TRBJ2-7, the V gene TRBV15; D may be TRBD1 or TRBD2 (5 bases each). V dropped 8 bases and J dropped 0 bases, with 20 bases sitting between them. The CDR3 has 16 amino acids. CDR1 is LNHNV and CDR2 is YYDKDF in the germline V gene (reference sequence). The CDR3 spells CATYKISGTDSYEQYV. The DNA of the CDR3 is TGTGCCACCTATAAAATTTCCGGGACGGACTCCTACGAGCAGTACGTC.

This sequence joins TRBV5-6 and TRBJ2-5; D possibly corresponds to TRBD2 (5 bases). The germline CDR1 and CDR2 sequences are SGHDT and YYEEEE. The CDR3 is 14 amino acids. V was pared by 3 bases and J by 5 bases, with 14 bases between. CDR3 coding DNA: TGTGCCAGCAGCTCGTGGACTGTTGAGGAGACCCAGTACTTC. Its translation: CASSSWTVEETQYF.

The chain employs TRBV6-5 and TRBJ1-3; the D is unclear. Germline loops: CDR1 MNHEY, CDR2 SVGAGI. CDR3 length: 11 amino acids. With 11 bases removed from V and 0 bases from J, the gap between germline ends came to 5 bases. CDR3 amino acids: CAVSSGNTIYF. The CDR3 coding sequence is TGTGCCGTATCCTCTGGAAACACCATATATTTT.

V gene TRBV18 combines with J gene TRBJ2-5, with D perhaps TRBD2 (5 bases). The DNA end is a closer match to TRBJ2-7, so the J assignment may be wrong. Germline V gene sequence: CDR1 KGHSH, CDR2 LQKENI. The CDR3 is 12 residues long. The CDR3 region has the DNA TGTGCCAGCTCACCGCGGGCCACCGAGCAGTACTTC. Amino acids: CASSPRATEQYF.

This chain joins TRBV11-2 and TRBJ2-1; D might be TRBD1 (6 bases). The CDR3 runs 17 residues. In germline, CDR1 is SGHAT, CDR2 FQNNGV. The ends were cut back, 0 bases at V and 0 bases at J, with 12 bases in the middle. Here the CDR3 DNA reads TGTGCCAGCAGCTTAGAACGGACAGCCAGCTCCTACAATGAGCAGTTCTTC. Protein sequence: CASSLERTASSYNEQFF.

The chain carries TRBV7-8 and TRBJ2-1; 7 bases agree with TRBD2. V was clipped by 5 bases and J by 0 bases; unmatched bases: 7. This CDR3 comprises 16 residues. CDR1 is SGHVS and CDR2 is FQNEAQ in the germline V gene. This chain's CDR3 is CASSLRRGVSYNEQFF. The CDR3 nucleotides are TGTGCCAGCAGCCTCCGTCGGGGGGTCTCCTACAATGAGCAGTTCTTC.

The rearrangement links TRBV25-1 to TRBJ1-6; 10 nucleotides align to TRBD1. V shed 7 bases, J shed 9 bases, and the junction held 3 bases outside the gene matches. Germline CDR1 MGHDK, CDR2 SYGVNS. The CDR3 spans 13 residues. CDR3 sequence (DNA): TGTGCCAGCAACGGGACAGGGGTTTCACCCCTCCACTTT. It translates to CASNGTGVSPLHF.

The chain recombines TRBV12-5 with TRBJ1-1; tentative D call: TRBD1 (6 bases). The V gene's germline CDR1 is LGHNT and CDR2 FRNRAP. Trimming removed 0 bases from V and 10 bases from J, with 15 bases in between. This CDR3 has 14 residues. DNA for the CDR3: TGTGCTAGTGGTTTGGTAGGGGCAGGGGTAGGAGCTTTCTTT. It is translated as CASGLVGAGVGAFF.